These 5 T cell receptor beta chains were all obtained from the same sample, sequenced in a study of T cells in Graves' hyperthyroidism and ophthalmopathy. RNA transcripts provided the source from which TCR beta CDR3 regions were amplified. With the HTBI primer set, the TCR CDR3 went through a first round of RT-PCR. MiXCR, applied by TCRdb to the multiplex PCR reads, yields one record per CDR3 protein. The sample holds fewer than 500,000 distinct CDR3 sequences, roughly 15% seen once. The sequencing input was blood. The receptor source for this set is a man between 18 and 29 years old with Graves' ophthalmopathy.

This clonotype was found many times. The chain links TRBV2 to TRBJ2-3; no firm D call. V was shortened by 6 bases and J by 0 bases, with 4 bases between the two germline ends. This CDR3 is built from 12 residues. In germline, CDR1 is SNHLY, CDR2 FYNNEI. CDR3 sequence: CASRASTDTQYF. CDR3 DNA sequence: TGTGCCAGCAGGGCGAGCACAGATACGCAGTATTTT.

This rearrangement joins TRBV24-1 to TRBJ2-2, with a tentative D call TRBD1 (6 bases). The CDR3 is 15 residues long. Trimming took off 4 bases at V and 7 bases at J, with 15 bases between the two ends. Germline values: CDR1 KGHDR, CDR2 SFDVKD. CDR3 nucleotides: TGTGCCACCAGTGAACCGACACGGGACATCGGGGAGCTGTTTTTT. Protein: CATSEPTRDIGELFF.

This clonotype was seen more than once but under ten times. This may arise from a read error, as a much more abundant clone is one base away. The chain carries TRBV5-1 and TRBJ1-3; D is uncertain. The CDR3 is 16 amino acids. Trimming removed 4 bases at V and 1 base at J, with 15 bases between. CDR1 is SGHRS and CDR2 is YFSETQ in the germline V gene. The CDR3 DNA reads as TGCGCCAGCAGCCTGAATGACGCGAGATCTGGAAACACCATATATTTT. Its translation: CASSLNDARSGNTIYF.

This clonotype was observed at least ten times. CDR3 region: CSVTPGTPEDEQYF. In nucleotides, the CDR3 is TGCAGCGTTACCCCCGGGACACCGGAGGACGAGCAGTACTTC. The J gene is TRBJ2-7, the V gene TRBV29-1, with D perhaps TRBD1 (6 bases). Germline V lookup: CDR1 SQVTM, CDR2 ANQGSEA. The CDR3 has 14 amino acids. V shed 5 bases and J shed 5 bases, with 19 bases lying between them.

This clonotype was seen many times. The chain recombines TRBV12-3 or TRBV12-4 with TRBJ1-1; D perhaps matches TRBD1 (6 bases). The CDR3 runs 14 residues. V dropped 6 bases and J dropped 5 bases, with 16 bases sitting between them. DNA for the CDR3: TGTGCCAGCAGCCGCGAAGGGGGGAGAACTGAAGCTTTCTTT. It translates to CASSREGGRTEAFF.